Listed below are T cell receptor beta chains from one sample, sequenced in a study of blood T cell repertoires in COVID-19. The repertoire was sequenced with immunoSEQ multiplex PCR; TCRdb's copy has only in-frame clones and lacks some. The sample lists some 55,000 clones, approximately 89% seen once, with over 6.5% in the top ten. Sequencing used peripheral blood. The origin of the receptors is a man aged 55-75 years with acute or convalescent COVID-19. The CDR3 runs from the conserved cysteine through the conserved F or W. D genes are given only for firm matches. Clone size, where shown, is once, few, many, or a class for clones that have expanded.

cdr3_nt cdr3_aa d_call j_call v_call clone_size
TGTGCCAGCAGTGACATGGACAGGGCTGGGGGCTACACCTTC CASSDMDRAGGYTF TRBD1 TRBJ1-2 TRBV25-1 -
TGTGCCAGCAGCTTAGACTTATCGCTTAACTATGGCTACACCTTC CASSLDLSLNYGYTF - TRBJ1-2 TRBV7-9 -
TGCGCCAGCAGCCAAGATGGAGGGAGCCCTACTCAGCCCCAGCATTTT CASSQDGGSPTQPQHF - TRBJ1-5 TRBV4-1 -
TGTGCCAGCAGCAAAACCGGCGGCAGTCTCTATGGCTACACCTTC CASSKTGGSLYGYTF - TRBJ1-2 TRBV6-5 -
TGTGCCAGCTCACCAGGACAGGAGGATAACTATGGCTACACCTTC CASSPGQEDNYGYTF TRBD1 TRBJ1-2 TRBV18 -
TGCGCCAGCAGTTTTGACAGGATCACTGAAGCTTTCTTT CASSFDRITEAFF - TRBJ1-1 TRBV5-1 -
TGTGCCAGCAGGCGTACGGGACAGGGCAAGTACTATGGCTACACCTTC CASRRTGQGKYYGYTF TRBD1 TRBJ1-2 TRBV27 -
TGCGCCAGCAGCCAAGCGGCAGGGGGTTATGGCTACACCTTC CASSQAAGGYGYTF TRBD1 TRBJ1-2 TRBV4-1 -
TGCAGTGCCAGTATCACTCCGGGACTCGGGGATGTTGGCTACACCTTC CSASITPGLGDVGYTF - TRBJ1-2 TRBV20-1 -
TGTGCCAGCAGCTTAGGACAGGGAGGTTCACCCCTCCACTTT CASSLGQGGSPLHF TRBD1 TRBJ1-6 TRBV7-2 once
TGTGCCATCAGTGAGTCGGGGCAGGGGAGCAATCAGCCCCAGCATTTT CAISESGQGSNQPQHF - TRBJ1-5 TRBV10-3 few
TGTGCCAGCAGCCAAGATGGGGGAGGCACTGAAGCTTTCTTT CASSQDGGGTEAFF - TRBJ1-1 TRBV3-1/TRBV3-2 -
TGTGCCAGCAGCGTAGCCAAGGGAGCTAACTATGGCTACACCTTC CASSVAKGANYGYTF - TRBJ1-2 TRBV9 -
TGTGCCAGCAGCCCCCGGTCAGGTGCTATTGAAGCTTTCTTT CASSPRSGAIEAFF - TRBJ1-1 TRBV6-5 -
TGTGCCAGTAGTCGGGGGACTAGCGGGGTATCGCACAATGAGCAGTTCTTC CASSRGTSGVSHNEQFF TRBD2 TRBJ2-1 TRBV19 -
TGTGCCAGCTCACCCCCCCGGGGGGGCGGGGGTAAAGTTCCAGATACGCAGTATTTT CASSPPRGGGGKVPDTQYF TRBD2 TRBJ2-3 TRBV18 once
TGTGCCAGCAGCCAAGGGACAGGGGGCGGCTACACCTTC CASSQGTGGGYTF TRBD1 TRBJ1-2 TRBV3-1/TRBV3-2 -
TGTGCCAGCAGCGTAGGCGGGACAGGGGTTTACGAGCAGTACTTC CASSVGGTGVYEQYF TRBD1 TRBJ2-7 TRBV9 -
TGTGCCAGTAGTATTTTAGGGGCCCCTAACTATGGCTACACCTTC CASSILGAPNYGYTF - TRBJ1-2 TRBV19 -
TGTGCCAGCAGCCCCCTAGTGGCCGGCTCCTACGAGCAGTACTTC CASSPLVAGSYEQYF - TRBJ2-7 TRBV6-2/TRBV6-3 -
TGCGCCAGCAGTCGACTCGGGGGGTTCCAAGAGACCCAGTACTTC CASSRLGGFQETQYF TRBD2 TRBJ2-5 TRBV5-1 -
TGTGCCACCAGTGATTCTTCCATTGTGGGAGCCGAGCAGTACTTC CATSDSSIVGAEQYF - TRBJ2-7 TRBV24-1 -
TGTGCCAGCATGGACAGGGCAGCGCTTCGTGAAAAACTGTTTTTT CASMDRAALREKLFF TRBD1 TRBJ1-4 TRBV19 -
TGTGCCAGCAGTTTTAAACAGGGGATGGACTATGGCTACACCTTC CASSFKQGMDYGYTF TRBD1 TRBJ1-2 TRBV6-2/TRBV6-3 -
TGTGCCAGCAGCCTACTTGCTACGAAACTGTTTTTT CASSLLATKLFF - TRBJ1-4 TRBV5-5 -
TGTGCCAGCAGTGAAGTTTCCGGGAGCGCAGATACGCAGTATTTT CASSEVSGSADTQYF - TRBJ2-3 TRBV6-1 -
TGTGCCAGCAGCAAAGCTCGCGGGCTGTATCAGAAACGTGGGACCCAGTACTTC CASSKARGLYQKRGTQYF - TRBJ2-5 TRBV21-1 once
TGTGCCAGCAGCTTAGCGTTTGGCAGGCGGAACACCGGGGAGCTGTTTTTT CASSLAFGRRNTGELFF - TRBJ2-2 TRBV11-3 -
TGTGCCAGCAGCGGACAGGGAAATGGAAACACCATATATTTT CASSGQGNGNTIYF TRBD1 TRBJ1-3 TRBV5-8 -
TGCAGTATTGCGGGACAGGGGGCTAGAAATGAGCAGTTCTTC CSIAGQGARNEQFF TRBD1 TRBJ2-1 TRBV29-1 -
TGCGCCAGCAGCTCCCGGGACAAAACCGGCTACACCTTC CASSSRDKTGYTF - TRBJ1-2 TRBV4-3 -
TGTGCCAGCAGCCGCGGACAGGGAGGGGCAGAGGCTTTCTTT CASSRGQGGAEAFF TRBD1 TRBJ1-1 TRBV7-8 -
TGTGCCAGCAGTCGGTCTCCGGGACAGGGTTCCTACGAGCAGTACTTC CASSRSPGQGSYEQYF TRBD1 TRBJ2-7 TRBV14 -
TGTGCCAGCAGCCAAGGTCCTCTAGCGGGGGGGCTCGGCATTCAGTACTTC CASSQGPLAGGLGIQYF TRBD2 TRBJ2-4 TRBV3-1/TRBV3-2 -
TGTGCCAGCAGCTTACGGACAGGGGAGGGTAATTCACCCCTCCACTTT CASSLRTGEGNSPLHF TRBD1 TRBJ1-6 TRBV7-6 -
TGTGCCAGCAGTTTCCGGACAGCCAACTCTGGAAACACCATATATTTT CASSFRTANSGNTIYF - TRBJ1-3 TRBV28 -
TGTGCCAGTAGTGCGGGACAGGGGCTTGGAAACACCATATATTTT CASSAGQGLGNTIYF TRBD1 TRBJ1-3 TRBV19 -
TGTGCCAGCAGCCCCTATGGGGATGGGGGGGTTGGTCAGCCCCAGCATTTT CASSPYGDGGVGQPQHF - TRBJ1-5 TRBV11-2 -
TGTGCCAGCAGCGTAGCCCCAGGAAGAGGGCAGAACGGCTACACCTTC CASSVAPGRGQNGYTF - TRBJ1-2 TRBV9 once
TGTGCCAGCGGGGGACAGGGAGTCTACTCACCCCTCCACTTT CASGGQGVYSPLHF TRBD1 TRBJ1-6 TRBV19 -
TGTGCCAGCAGCATCTCAGGGTTCAACACTGAAGCTTTCTTT CASSISGFNTEAFF - TRBJ1-1 TRBV7-3 -
TGTGCCAGCAGTGAAGGAGAGGCTTTTGTCGGCTACACCTTC CASSEGEAFVGYTF - TRBJ1-2 TRBV6-1 few
TGTGCCAGCAGAACAGGGTACACTGAAGCTTTCTTT CASRTGYTEAFF - TRBJ1-1 TRBV2 -
TGTGCCAGCAGTGACAACACAGATACGCAGTATTTT CASSDNTDTQYF - TRBJ2-3 TRBV2 -
TGTGCCAGCAGCCCCTCTTTGGACAGAACTAATGAAAAACTGTTTTTT CASSPSLDRTNEKLFF - TRBJ1-4 TRBV9 -
TGTGCCAGCAGCTTAGTTAGTCATGACCGGGGCTATGGCTACACCTTC CASSLVSHDRGYGYTF - TRBJ1-2 TRBV13 -
TGTGCCAGCAGTTACCTCGGACAGAACACTGAAGCTTTCTTT CASSYLGQNTEAFF - TRBJ1-1 TRBV27 -
TGCGCCAGCAGCTCCGGGACAGAGGGCACTGAAGCTTTCTTT CASSSGTEGTEAFF TRBD1 TRBJ1-1 TRBV5-1 -
TGTGCCAGCAGTTTAAGACAGGGGGCCTACGAGCAGTACTTC CASSLRQGAYEQYF TRBD1 TRBJ2-7 TRBV27 few
TGTGCCAGCAGCTTATACCGGGACAGGGCAGACTATGGCTACACCTTC CASSLYRDRADYGYTF TRBD1 TRBJ1-2 TRBV5-6 -
TGTGCCAGCTCACGAAAACCAGTGAACACTGAAGCTTTCTTT CASSRKPVNTEAFF - TRBJ1-1 TRBV18 -
TGTGCCAGCAGCCAGTCTTTTATTTCACAGGGGGCGTATGGCTACACCTTC CASSQSFISQGAYGYTF TRBD1 TRBJ1-2 TRBV14 -
TGTGCCAGCAGTTACCTATTTGGGAGGGGGGCCCACCAAGAGACCCAGTACTTC CASSYLFGRGAHQETQYF - TRBJ2-5 TRBV6-2/TRBV6-3 few
TGTGCCAGCAGCCCCGGGGGAGGACACTACAATGAGCAGTTCTTC CASSPGGGHYNEQFF - TRBJ2-1 TRBV6-5 -
TGTGCCAGCAGTCTTAACCGAGGGACAGTGCGGGAGACCCAGTACTTC CASSLNRGTVRETQYF TRBD1 TRBJ2-5 TRBV27 -
TGTGCCAGCAGTTACGGGACTCAATCAGATACGCAGTATTTT CASSYGTQSDTQYF - TRBJ2-3 TRBV6-6 -
TGTGCCAGCAGTTTATACCGGGATTATAATTCACCCCTCCACTTT CASSLYRDYNSPLHF - TRBJ1-6 TRBV7-6 -
TGTGCCAGTAGTATTGCTGGGGGAGGGATTCAGCCCCAGCATTTT CASSIAGGGIQPQHF - TRBJ1-5 TRBV19 -